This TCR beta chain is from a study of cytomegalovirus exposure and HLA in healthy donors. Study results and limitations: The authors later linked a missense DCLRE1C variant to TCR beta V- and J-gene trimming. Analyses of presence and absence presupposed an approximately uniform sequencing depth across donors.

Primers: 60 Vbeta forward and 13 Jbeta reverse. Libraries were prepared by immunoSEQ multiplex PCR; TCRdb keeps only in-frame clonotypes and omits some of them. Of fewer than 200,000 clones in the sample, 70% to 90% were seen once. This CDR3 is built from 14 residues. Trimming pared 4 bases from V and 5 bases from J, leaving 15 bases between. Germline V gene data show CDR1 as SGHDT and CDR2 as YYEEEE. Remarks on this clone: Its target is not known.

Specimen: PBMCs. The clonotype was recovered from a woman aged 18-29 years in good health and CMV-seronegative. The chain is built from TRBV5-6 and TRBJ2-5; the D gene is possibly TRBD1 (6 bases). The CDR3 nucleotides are TGTGCCAGCAGCATGACAGGCCATCGGGAGACCCAGTACTTC. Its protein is CASSMTGHRETQYF.